The TCR beta chain described here comes from a study of cytomegalovirus exposure and HLA in healthy donors. This PCR relied on a set of 60 Vbeta primers and 13 Jbeta primers. Clones were read by immunoSEQ multiplex PCR, and TCRdb kept only the in-frame ones, dropping some. The sample has about 150,000 clones; 64% are singletons. This receptor was obtained from a woman under 40 in good health and CMV-seropositive. The sample consisted of PBMCs.

The CDR3 sequence: CASSFSAYQPQHF. CDR3 nucleotide sequence: TGTGCCAGCAGTTTTAGTGCGTATCAGCCCCAGCATTTT. The chain has TRBV27 and TRBJ1-5; D is ambiguous. The CDR3 length is 13 residues. Germline V gene sequence: CDR1 MNHEY, CDR2 SMNVEV (reference sequence). V was shortened by 3 bases and J by 5 bases, with 8 bases between the two germline ends.